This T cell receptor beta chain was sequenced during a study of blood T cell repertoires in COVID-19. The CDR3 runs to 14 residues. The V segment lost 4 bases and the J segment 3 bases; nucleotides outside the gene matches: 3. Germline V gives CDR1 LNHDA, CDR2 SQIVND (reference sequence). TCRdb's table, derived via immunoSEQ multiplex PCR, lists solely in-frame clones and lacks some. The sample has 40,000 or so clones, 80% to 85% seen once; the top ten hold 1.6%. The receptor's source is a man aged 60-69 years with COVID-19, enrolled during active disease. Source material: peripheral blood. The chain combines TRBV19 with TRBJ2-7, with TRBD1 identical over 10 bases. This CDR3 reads CASSTRTGGYEQYF. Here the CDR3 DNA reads TGTGCCAGTAGTACCAGGACAGGGGGCTACGAGCAGTACTTC.